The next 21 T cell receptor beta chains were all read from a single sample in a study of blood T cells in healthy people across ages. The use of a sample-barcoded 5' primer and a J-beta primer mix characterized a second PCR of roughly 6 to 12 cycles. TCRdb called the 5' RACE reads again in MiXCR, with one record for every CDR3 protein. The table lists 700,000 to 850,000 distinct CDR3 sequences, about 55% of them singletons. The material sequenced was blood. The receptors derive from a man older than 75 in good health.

CDR3 region: CAISLGTSGPFSDEQFF. The CDR3 bases are TGTGCCATCAGTCTTGGGACTAGCGGGCCATTTTCCGATGAGCAGTTCTTC. This chain links TRBV10-3 with TRBJ2-1; TRBD2 agrees at 12 bases. CDR1 is ENHRY, CDR2 SYGVKD, per germline. With 5 bases clipped from V and 8 bases from J, the junction kept 13 bases outside the gene matches. The CDR3 sequence is 17 residues long.

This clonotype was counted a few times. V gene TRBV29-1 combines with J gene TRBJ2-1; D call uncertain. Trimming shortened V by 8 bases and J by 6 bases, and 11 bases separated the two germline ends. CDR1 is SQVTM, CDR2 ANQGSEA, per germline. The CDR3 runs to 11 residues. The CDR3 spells CSPRVRNEQFF. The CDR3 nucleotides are TGCAGCCCAAGGGTCCGCAATGAGCAGTTCTTC.

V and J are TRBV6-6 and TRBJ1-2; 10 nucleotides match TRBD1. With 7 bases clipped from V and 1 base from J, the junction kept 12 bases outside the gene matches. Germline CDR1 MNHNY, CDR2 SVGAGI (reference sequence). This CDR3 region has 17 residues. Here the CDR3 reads CASTVPGQGNDNYGYTF. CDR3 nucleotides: TGTGCCAGCACTGTCCCGGGACAGGGGAACGATAACTATGGCTACACCTTC.

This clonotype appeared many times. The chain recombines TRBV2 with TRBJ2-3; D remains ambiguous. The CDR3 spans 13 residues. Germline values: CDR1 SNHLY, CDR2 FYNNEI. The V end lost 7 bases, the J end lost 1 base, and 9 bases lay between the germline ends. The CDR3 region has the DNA TGTGCCAGCACCGTTCAGCGCACAGATACGCAGTATTTT. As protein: CASTVQRTDTQYF.

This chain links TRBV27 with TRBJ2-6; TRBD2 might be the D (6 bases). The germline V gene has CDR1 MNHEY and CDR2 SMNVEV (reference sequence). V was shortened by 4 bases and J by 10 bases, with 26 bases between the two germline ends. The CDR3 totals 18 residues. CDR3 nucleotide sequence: TGTGCCAGCAGTTGGGACTCCCAAGGAGTTTCGAGGCGTAACGTCCTGACTTTC. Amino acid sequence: CASSWDSQGVSRRNVLTF.

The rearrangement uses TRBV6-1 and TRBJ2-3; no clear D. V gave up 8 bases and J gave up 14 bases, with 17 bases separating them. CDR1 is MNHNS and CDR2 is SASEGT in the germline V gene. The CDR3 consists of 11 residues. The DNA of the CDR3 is TGTGCCAGCCTCAGGAACAGATACGCGTATTTT. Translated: CASLRNRYAYF.

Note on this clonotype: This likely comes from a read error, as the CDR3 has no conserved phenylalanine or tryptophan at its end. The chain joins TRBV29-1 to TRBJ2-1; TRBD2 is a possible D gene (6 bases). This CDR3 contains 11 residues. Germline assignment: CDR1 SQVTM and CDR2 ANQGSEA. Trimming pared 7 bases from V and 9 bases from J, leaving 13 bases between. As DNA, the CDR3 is TGCAGCGCCGGTCTGGGAGGTGAGCAGTTCTTA. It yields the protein CSAGLGGEQFL.

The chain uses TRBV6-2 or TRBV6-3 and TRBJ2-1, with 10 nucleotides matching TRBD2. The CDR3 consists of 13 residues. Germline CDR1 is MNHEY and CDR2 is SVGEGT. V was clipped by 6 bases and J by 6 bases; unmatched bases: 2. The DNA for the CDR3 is TGTGCCAGCAGGGGACTAGCGAGCAATGAGCAGTTCTTC. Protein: CASRGLASNEQFF.

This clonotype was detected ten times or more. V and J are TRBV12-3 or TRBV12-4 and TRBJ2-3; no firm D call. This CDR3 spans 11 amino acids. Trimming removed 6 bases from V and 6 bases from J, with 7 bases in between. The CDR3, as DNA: TGTGCCAGCAGCCCCGCGGATACGCAGTATTTT. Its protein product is CASSPADTQYF.

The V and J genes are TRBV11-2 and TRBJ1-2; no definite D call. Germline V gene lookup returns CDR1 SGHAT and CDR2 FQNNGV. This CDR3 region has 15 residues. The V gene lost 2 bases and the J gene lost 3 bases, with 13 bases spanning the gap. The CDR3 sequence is CASSLRADGHYGYTF. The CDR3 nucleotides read TGTGCCAGCAGCTTAAGGGCGGACGGACACTATGGCTACACCTTC.

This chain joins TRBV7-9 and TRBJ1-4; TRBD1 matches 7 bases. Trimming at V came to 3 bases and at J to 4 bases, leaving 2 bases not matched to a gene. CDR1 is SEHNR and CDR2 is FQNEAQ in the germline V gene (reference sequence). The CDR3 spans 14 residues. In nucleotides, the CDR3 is TGTGCCAGCAGCTTGGGACAGAATAATGAAAAACTGTTTTTT. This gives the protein CASSLGQNNEKLFF.

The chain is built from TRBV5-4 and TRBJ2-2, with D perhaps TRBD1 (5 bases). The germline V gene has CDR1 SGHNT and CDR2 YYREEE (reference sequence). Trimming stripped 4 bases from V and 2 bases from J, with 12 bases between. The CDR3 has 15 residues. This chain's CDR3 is CASSTGRGNTGELFF. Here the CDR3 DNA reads TGTGCCAGCAGCACCGGTAGGGGAAACACCGGGGAGCTGTTTTTT.

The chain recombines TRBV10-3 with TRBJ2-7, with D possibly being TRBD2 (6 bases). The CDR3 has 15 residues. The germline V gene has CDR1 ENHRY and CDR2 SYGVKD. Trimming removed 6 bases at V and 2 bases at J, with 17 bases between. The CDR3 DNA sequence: TGTGCCATCAGCCAAGCCGGGGAGGCGGCCTACGAGCAGTACTTC. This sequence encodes CAISQAGEAAYEQYF.

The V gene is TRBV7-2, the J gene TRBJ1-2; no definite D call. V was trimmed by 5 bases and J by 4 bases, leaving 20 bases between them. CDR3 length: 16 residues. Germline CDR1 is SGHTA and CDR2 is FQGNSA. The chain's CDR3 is CASSKTSPGEGYGYTF. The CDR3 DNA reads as TGTGCCAGCAGCAAAACTTCTCCCGGAGAGGGCTATGGCTACACCTTC.

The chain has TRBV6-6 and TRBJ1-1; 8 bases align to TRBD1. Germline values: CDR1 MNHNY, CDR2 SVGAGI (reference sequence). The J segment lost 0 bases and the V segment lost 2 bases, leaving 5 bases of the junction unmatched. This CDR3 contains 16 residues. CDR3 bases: TGTGCCAGCAGTTACGACGGACAGGGATTGAACACTGAAGCTTTCTTT. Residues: CASSYDGQGLNTEAFF.

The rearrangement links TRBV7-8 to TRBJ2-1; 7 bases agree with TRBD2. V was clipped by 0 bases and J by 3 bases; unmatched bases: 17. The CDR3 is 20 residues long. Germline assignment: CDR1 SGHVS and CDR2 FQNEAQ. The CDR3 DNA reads TGTGCCAGCAGCTTAGCGTCGTACCGACTAGCCCAAAATCTCTACAATGAGCAGTTCTTC. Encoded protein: CASSLASYRLAQNLYNEQFF.

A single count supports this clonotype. This CDR3 reads CASGWAGQGRSYNEQFF. DNA for the CDR3: TGTGCTAGTGGCTGGGCGGGTCAGGGGCGCTCCTACAATGAGCAGTTCTTC. The chain has TRBV12-5 and TRBJ2-1, with D possibly being TRBD1 (6 bases). Trimming took off 6 bases at V and 0 bases at J, with 18 bases between the two ends. CDR1 and CDR2 from the germline V gene are LGHNT and FRNRAP. The CDR3 is 17 residues long.

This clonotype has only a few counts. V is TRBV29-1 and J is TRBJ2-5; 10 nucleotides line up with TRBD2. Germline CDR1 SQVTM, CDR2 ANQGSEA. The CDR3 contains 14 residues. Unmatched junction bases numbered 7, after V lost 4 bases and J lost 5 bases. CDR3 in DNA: TGCAGCGTTGCCGGGACTAGCGTTCGGGAGACCCAGTACTTC. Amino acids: CSVAGTSVRETQYF.

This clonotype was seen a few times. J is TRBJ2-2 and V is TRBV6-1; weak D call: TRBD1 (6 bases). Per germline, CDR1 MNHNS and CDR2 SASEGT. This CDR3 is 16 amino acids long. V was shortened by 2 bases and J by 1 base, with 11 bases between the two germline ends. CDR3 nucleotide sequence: TGTGCCAGCAGTGAATCGGGACACCGGAACACCGGGGAGCTGTTTTTT. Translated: CASSESGHRNTGELFF.

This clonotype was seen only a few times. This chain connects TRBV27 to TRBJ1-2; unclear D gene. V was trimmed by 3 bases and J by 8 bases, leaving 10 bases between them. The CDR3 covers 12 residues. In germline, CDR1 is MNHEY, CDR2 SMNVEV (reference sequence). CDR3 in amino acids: CASSFRGDGYTF. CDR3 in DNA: TGTGCCAGCAGTTTCCGGGGTGACGGCTACACCTTC.

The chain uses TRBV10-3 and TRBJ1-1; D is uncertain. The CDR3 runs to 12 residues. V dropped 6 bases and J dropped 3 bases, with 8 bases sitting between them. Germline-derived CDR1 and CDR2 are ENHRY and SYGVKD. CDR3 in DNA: TGTGCCATCAGGCGGGAGGACACTGAAGCTTTCTTT. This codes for CAIRREDTEAFF.